The text below deals with one T cell receptor beta chain. Its antigen is still unknown. Per-base qualities were not stored, and no clone one base away is much larger. The germline V gene encodes CDR1 MNHNY and CDR2 SVGAGI (reference sequence). Including the terminal cysteine and phenylalanine, the CDR3 comprises 12 residues. Only the CDR3 portion is preserved as DNA: 36 bases, with reading frame beginning at the first base. V and J are truncated by 4 bases and 6 bases respectively, leaving an intervening sequence of 9 bases. The data stem from a study of radiotherapy plus CTLA-4 blockade in lung cancer (dated by TCRdb to the late 2010s). In the study overall: Objective responses occurred in roughly 19% of enrolled patients, and 30% to 35% achieved disease control. Here is what the overall study found, with its caveats: After treatment with radiotherapy and ipilimumab, TCR clones that came from tumors expanded in the peripheral blood. Early dynamic changes in blood T cell clones, together with increased serum interferon-beta after radiation, were reported as the strongest predictors of response.

Receptor amplification or capture employed the immunoSEQ multiplex PCR assay. Entries here come from immuneACCESS through TCRdb and include only in-frame sequences with V and J called. Some clones fail to appear in such tables; in the studies checked, an unresolved V gene covers under half of the shortfall, and the cause of the remainder is unknown. Across this sample there are about 85,000 clones, with around 87% seen only once. Of the sample, 2% to 2.5% falls within the top ten clones. Focal radiation therapy combined with CTLA-4 blockade (ipilimumab) was tested in patients with chemo-refractory metastatic non-small-cell lung cancer.

The clonotype originates from a human donor with non-small cell lung cancer who had a partial response to radiotherapy plus ipilimumab. This receptor chain uses TRBV6-6 and TRBJ1-2; too little of a D gene remains to name it. The material sequenced was peripheral blood, taken from a patient treated with radiotherapy plus ipilimumab. The nucleotides are TGTGCCAGCAGTTCAGGCAGGCATGGCTACACCTTC. Its protein product is CASSSGRHGYTF.